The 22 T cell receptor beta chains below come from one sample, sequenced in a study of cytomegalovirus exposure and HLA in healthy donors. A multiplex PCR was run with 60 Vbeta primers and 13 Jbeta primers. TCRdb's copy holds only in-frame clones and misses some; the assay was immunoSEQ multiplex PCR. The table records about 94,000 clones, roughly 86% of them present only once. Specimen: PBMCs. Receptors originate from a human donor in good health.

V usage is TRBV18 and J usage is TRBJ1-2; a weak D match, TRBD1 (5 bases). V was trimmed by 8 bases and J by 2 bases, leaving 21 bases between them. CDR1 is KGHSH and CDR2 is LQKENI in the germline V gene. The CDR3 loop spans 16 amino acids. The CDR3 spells CASTLTQAGPNYGYTF. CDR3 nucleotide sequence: TGTGCCAGCACCCTAACTCAGGCGGGGCCGAACTATGGCTACACCTTC.

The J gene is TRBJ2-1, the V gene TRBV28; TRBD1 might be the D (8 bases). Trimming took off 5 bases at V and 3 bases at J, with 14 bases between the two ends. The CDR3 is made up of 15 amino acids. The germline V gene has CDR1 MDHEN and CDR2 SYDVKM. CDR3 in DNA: TGTGCCAGCAGTAGATACAGGGGGGGCTACAATGAGCAGTTCTTC. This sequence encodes CASSRYRGGYNEQFF.

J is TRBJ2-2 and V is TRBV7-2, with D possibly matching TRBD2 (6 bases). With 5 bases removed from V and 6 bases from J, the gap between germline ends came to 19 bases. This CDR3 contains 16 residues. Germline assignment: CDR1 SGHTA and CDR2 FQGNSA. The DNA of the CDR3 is TGTGCCAGCAGCATGAAGGGAGGTGCGGCTCCCGGGGAGCTGTTTTTT. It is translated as CASSMKGGAAPGELFF.

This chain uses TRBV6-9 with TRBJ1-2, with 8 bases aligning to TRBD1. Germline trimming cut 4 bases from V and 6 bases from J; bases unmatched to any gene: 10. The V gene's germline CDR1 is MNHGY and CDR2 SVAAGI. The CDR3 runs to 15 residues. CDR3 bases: TGTGCCAGCAGTTTTTCCAGGGGGCTCTGGAATGGCTACACCTTC. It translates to CASSFSRGLWNGYTF.

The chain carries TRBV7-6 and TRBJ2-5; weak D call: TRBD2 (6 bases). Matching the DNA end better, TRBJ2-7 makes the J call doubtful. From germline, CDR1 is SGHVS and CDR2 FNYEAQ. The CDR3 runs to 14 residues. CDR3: CASSLGGEVYEQYF. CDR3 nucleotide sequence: TGTGCCAGCAGCTTAGGGGGGGAAGTTTACGAGCAGTACTTC.

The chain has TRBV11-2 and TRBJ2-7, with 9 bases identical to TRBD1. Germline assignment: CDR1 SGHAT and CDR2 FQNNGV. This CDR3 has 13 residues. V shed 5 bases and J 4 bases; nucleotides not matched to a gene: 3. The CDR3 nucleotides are TGTGCCAGCAGCCCGACAGGGGGTTACGAGCAGTACTTC. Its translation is CASSPTGGYEQYF.

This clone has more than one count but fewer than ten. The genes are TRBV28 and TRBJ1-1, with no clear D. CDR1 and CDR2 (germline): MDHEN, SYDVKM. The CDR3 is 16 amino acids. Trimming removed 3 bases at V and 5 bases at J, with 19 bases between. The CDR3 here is CASSFSGLGGDTEAFF. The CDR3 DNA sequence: TGTGCCAGCAGTTTTTCTGGGTTGGGAGGAGATACTGAAGCTTTCTTT.

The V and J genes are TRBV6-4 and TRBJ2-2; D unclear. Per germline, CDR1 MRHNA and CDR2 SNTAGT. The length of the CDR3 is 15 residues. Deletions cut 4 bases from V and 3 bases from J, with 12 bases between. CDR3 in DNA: TGTGCCAGCAGTGCCTTCGCTTCGGACACCGGGGAGCTGTTTTTT. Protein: CASSAFASDTGELFF.

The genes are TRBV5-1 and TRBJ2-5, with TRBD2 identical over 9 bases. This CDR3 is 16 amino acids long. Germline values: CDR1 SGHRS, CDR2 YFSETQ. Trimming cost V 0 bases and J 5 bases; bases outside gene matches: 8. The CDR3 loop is CASSLAAGGSSETQYF. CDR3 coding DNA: TGCGCCAGCAGCTTGGCTGCGGGAGGGAGTTCGGAGACCCAGTACTTC.

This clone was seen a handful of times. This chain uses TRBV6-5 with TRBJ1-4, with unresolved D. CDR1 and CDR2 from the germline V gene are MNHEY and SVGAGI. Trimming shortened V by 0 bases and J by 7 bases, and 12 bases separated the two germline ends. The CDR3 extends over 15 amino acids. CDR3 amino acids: CASSYSTGVGEKLFF. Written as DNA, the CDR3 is TGTGCCAGCAGTTACTCGACCGGGGTGGGTGAAAAACTGTTTTTT.

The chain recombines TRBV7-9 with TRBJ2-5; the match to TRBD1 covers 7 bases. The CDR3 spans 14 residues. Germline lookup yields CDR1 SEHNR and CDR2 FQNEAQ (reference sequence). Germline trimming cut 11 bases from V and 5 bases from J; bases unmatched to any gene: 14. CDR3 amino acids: CASGQGESAETQYF. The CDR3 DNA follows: TGTGCCTCCGGCCAGGGGGAGTCTGCGGAGACCCAGTACTTC.

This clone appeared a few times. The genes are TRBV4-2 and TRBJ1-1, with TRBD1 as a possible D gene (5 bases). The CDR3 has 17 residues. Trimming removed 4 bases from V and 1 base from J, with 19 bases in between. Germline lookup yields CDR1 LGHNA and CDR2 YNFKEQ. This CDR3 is CASSPRGGDVWNTEAFF. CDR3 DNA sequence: TGTGCCAGCAGCCCCCGGGGGGGAGACGTGTGGAACACTGAAGCTTTCTTT.

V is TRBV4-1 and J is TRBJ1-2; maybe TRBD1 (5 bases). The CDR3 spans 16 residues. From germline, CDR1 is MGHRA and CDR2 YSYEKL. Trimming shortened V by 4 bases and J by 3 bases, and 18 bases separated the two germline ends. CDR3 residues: CASSLRQTETDYGYTF. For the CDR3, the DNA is TGCGCCAGCAGCCTCCGACAGACAGAGACGGACTATGGCTACACCTTC.

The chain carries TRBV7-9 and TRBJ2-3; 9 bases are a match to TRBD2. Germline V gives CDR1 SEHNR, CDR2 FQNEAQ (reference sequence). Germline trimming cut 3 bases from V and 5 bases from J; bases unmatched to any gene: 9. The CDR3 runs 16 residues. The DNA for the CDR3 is TGTGCCAGCAGCTTGCATGGGCTAGCGGGGCAAGATACGCAGTATTTT. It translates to CASSLHGLAGQDTQYF.

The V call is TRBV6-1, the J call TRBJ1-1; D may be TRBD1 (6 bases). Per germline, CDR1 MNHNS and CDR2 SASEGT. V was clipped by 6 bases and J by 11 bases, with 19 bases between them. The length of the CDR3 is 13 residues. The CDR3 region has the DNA TGTGCCAGCAGGGCCCTCCAGGGGAGATGGGCTTTCTTT. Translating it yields CASRALQGRWAFF.

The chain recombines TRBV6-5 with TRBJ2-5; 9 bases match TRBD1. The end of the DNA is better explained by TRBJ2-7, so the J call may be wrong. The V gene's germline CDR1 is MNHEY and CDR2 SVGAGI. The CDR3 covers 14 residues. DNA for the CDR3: TGTGCCAGCAGCCTGACAGGGGGAGGGTACGAGCAGTACTTC. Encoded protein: CASSLTGGGYEQYF.

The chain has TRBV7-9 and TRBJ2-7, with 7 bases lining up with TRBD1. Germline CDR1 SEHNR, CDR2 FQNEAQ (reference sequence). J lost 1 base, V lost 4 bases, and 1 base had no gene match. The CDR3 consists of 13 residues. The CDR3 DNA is TGTGCCAGCAGCTCGGGACAGTCCTACGAGCAGTACTTC. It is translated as CASSSGQSYEQYF. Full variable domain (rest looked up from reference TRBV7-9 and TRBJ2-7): DTGVSQNPRHKITKRGQNVTFRCDPISEHNRLYWYRQTLGQGPEFLTYFQNEAQLEKSRLLSDRFSAERPKGSFSTLEIQRTEQGDSAMYLCASSSGQSYEQYFGPGTRLTVT.

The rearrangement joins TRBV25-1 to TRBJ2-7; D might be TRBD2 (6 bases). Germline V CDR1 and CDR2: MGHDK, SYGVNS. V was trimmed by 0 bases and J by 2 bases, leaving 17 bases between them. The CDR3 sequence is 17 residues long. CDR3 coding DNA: TGTGCCAGCAGTGAATATTCGTGGGCGGGGTATGCCTACGAGCAGTACTTC. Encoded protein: CASSEYSWAGYAYEQYF.

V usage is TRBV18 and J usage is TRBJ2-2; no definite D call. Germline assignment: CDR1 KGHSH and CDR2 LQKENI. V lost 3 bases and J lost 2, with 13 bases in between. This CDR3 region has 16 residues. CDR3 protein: CASSPAVGPNTGELFF. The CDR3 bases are TGTGCCAGCTCACCGGCGGTAGGCCCAAACACCGGGGAGCTGTTTTTT.

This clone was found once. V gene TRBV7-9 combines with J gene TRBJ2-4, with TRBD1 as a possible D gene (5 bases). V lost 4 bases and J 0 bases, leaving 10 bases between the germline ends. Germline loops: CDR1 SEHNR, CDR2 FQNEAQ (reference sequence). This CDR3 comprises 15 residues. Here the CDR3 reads CASSSTDLAKNIQYF. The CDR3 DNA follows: TGTGCCAGCAGCTCGACAGATCTAGCCAAAAACATTCAGTACTTC.

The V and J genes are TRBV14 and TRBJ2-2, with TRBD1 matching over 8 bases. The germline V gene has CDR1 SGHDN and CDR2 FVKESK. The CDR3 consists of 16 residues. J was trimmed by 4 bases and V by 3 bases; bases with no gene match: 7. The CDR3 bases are TGTGCCAGCAGCCACAGACAGGGGCGGAGCACCGGGGAGCTGTTTTTT. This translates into CASSHRQGRSTGELFF.

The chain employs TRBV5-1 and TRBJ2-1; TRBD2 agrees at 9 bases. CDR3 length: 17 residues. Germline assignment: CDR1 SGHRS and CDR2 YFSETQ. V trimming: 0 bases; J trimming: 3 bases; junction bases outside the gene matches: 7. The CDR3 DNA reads TGCGCCAGCAGCTTGGGTTTCGGACTAGCGTTCTACAATGAGCAGTTCTTC. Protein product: CASSLGFGLAFYNEQFF.